The T cell receptor beta chain described here comes from a study of technical replicates of blood from a handful of donors. Method: immunoSEQ multiplex PCR; TCRdb's copy keeps in-frame clones and lacks some. The repertoire consists of tens of thousands of clones, with 75% to 95% occurring once and the leading ten covering 0.35% to 0.45%. The germline V gene encodes CDR1 MDHEN and CDR2 SYDVKM. V was clipped by 3 bases and J by 7 bases, with 10 bases between them. This CDR3 is built from 13 residues. The J gene is TRBJ2-1, the V gene TRBV28; tentatively, D is TRBD2 (6 bases). The clonotype was recovered from a human donor in good health. Some clones in this sample may be carry-over from other donors' samples. Sequencing used T cells isolated from PBMCs. CDR3 loop: CASSFFGRNEQFF. The CDR3 coding sequence is TGTGCCAGCAGTTTCTTCGGGAGAAATGAGCAGTTCTTC.